A single T cell receptor (beta chain) is shown here with its context. Its specificity is not known. The sample comes from a study of T cells in localized non-small cell lung cancer. General study points: When the top 100 tumor clones were examined, a median approximately 54 of them also appeared in the adjacent lung, which was paired and uninvolved. It was uninvolved adjacent lung that showed the highest T cell clonality, exceeding tumor. Sequencing was limited to one tumor region, leaving the possibility of heterogeneity open.

TCRdb's table, derived via immunoSEQ multiplex PCR, lists solely in-frame clones and lacks some. Of roughly 30,000 clones detected, 90% to 95% appear once; the ten largest clones hold approximately 5.3%. This receptor was obtained from a man between 40 and 75 years old with stage II lung adenocarcinoma. This specimen was PBMCs, taken before any cancer treatment.

This CDR3 is CASSQRLAGNTGELFF. The CDR3 DNA follows: TGTGCCAGCAGCCAGAGACTAGCGGGGAACACCGGGGAGCTGTTTTTT. The chain uses TRBV14 and TRBJ2-2; TRBD2 matches at 10 bases. The CDR3 is 16 residues long. Germline V gene data show CDR1 as SGHDN and CDR2 as FVKESK. With V trimmed by 3 bases and J by 1 base, 2 bases remained unmatched.